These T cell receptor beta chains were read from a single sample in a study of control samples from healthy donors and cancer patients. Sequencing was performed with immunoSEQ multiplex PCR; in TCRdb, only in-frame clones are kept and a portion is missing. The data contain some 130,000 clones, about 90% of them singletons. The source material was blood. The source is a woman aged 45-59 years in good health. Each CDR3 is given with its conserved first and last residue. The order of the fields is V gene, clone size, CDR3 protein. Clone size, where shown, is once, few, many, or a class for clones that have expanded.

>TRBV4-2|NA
CASSSTGDNYGYTF
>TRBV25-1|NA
CASRLLTGNNEKLFF
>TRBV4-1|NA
CASSHLSVSYNEQFF
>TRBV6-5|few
CASSQVGGTQYF
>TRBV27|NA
CASRPGTGIKYF
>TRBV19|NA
CASSLKGSGPYEQYF
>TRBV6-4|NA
CARQTMTPDTQYF
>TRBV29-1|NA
CSVLGFRDEQFF
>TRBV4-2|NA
CASSQEVNPRDEQFF
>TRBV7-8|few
CASSSETGSKNIQYF